The clone carrying this TCR beta chain was picked up a small number of times. Germline values: CDR1 MDHEN, CDR2 SYDVKM. The CDR3 loop spans 15 amino acids. V was cut by 3 bases and J by 4 bases, with 15 bases left in between. The sample originates from a study of blood T cells in healthy people across ages. The authors ran a second PCR of 7 to 11 cycles using a sample-barcoded 5' primer and a J-beta primer mix. From the 5' RACE reads, TCRdb called clonotypes with MiXCR, one entry per CDR3 protein. The sample lists approximately 690,000 distinct CDR3 sequences, roughly 41% occurring once. The chain uses TRBV28 and TRBJ1-2, with a possible D match to TRBD1 (5 bases). Material: blood. This sequence was found in an older man in good health. For the CDR3, the DNA is TGTGCCAGCAGTTTCCGGGGGACTGAACTCTATGGCTACACCTTC. Its translation: CASSFRGTELYGYTF.